These 26 T cell receptor beta chains were sequenced from one sample in a study of T cells in localized non-small cell lung cancer. Here immunoSEQ multiplex PCR was the method, and the copy in TCRdb shows in-frame clones only, minus some. This sample carries 25,000 or so clones, roughly 90% of them seen once, and the ten largest clones take roughly 6.2%. Sequenced material: PBMCs, taken before any cancer treatment. The receptors here all came from a man between 40 and 69 years old with stage II lung adenocarcinoma.

The chain recombines TRBV4-1 with TRBJ2-5, with a tentative D call TRBD2 (5 bases). Germline V gives CDR1 MGHRA, CDR2 YSYEKL. The CDR3 length is 16 residues. Trimming removed 2 bases from V and 5 bases from J, with 18 bases in between. The DNA of the CDR3 is TGCGCCAGCAGCCAATTTGGCGGACCGGGGTTGGAGACCCAGTACTTC. It encodes CASSQFGGPGLETQYF.

This chain uses TRBV30 with TRBJ1-1; the D gene is possibly TRBD1 (5 bases). This CDR3 is 16 amino acids long. V dropped 3 bases and J dropped 5 bases, with 22 bases sitting between them. Per the germline V gene, CDR1 is GTSNPN and CDR2 is SVGIG (reference sequence). DNA of the CDR3: TGTGCCTGGAGGGGGAAGGGTCGAGGGCAGGGAACTGAAGCTTTCTTT. Protein sequence: CAWRGKGRGQGTEAFF.

Regarding this clone: Compared with germline, one end of the junction differs, possibly owing to a read error. The chain uses TRBV10-1 and TRBJ2-3, with 7 bases aligning to TRBD2. The CDR3 covers 13 residues. The germline V gene encodes CDR1 WNHNN and CDR2 SYGVQD (reference sequence). The CDR3 nucleotides read TGCGCCAGCAGCGAGACTAGCAGAGATACGCAGTATTTT. This translates into CASSETSRDTQYF.

The chain is built from TRBV5-1 and TRBJ2-1; 9 positions agree with TRBD2. This CDR3 comprises 14 residues. Germline CDR1 reads SGHRS; CDR2 reads YFSETQ. V dropped 0 bases and J dropped 9; count of bases not matched to a gene: 4. CDR3 coding DNA: TGCGCCAGCAGCTTGGGGCTAGCGGGGAGTGAGCAGTTCTTC. Translation: CASSLGLAGSEQFF.

The chain combines TRBV5-1 with TRBJ2-7; no reliable D call. The germline gives CDR1 SGHRS, CDR2 YFSETQ. V lost 6 bases, J lost 2 bases, and 15 bases lay in between. The CDR3 loop spans 14 amino acids. The CDR3 protein is CASKASYVAYEQYF. In DNA form, the CDR3 reads TGCGCCAGCAAGGCGTCCTACGTTGCCTACGAGCAGTACTTC.

V and J are TRBV4-3 and TRBJ1-1; a possible D gene is TRBD1 (5 bases). The germline gives CDR1 LGHNA, CDR2 YSLEER. The V gene lost 1 base and the J gene lost 0 bases, with 12 bases spanning the gap. CDR3 length equals 16 residues. The CDR3 nucleotides are TGCGCCAGCAGCCAAGCGGGGACGGCAATGAACACTGAAGCTTTCTTT. Translation gives CASSQAGTAMNTEAFF.

This clone qualifies as large. The J gene is TRBJ2-5, the V gene TRBV4-1, with 8 bases aligning to TRBD1. Per germline, CDR1 MGHRA and CDR2 YSYEKL. The CDR3 sequence is 15 residues long. Trimming took 4 bases from V and 4 from J; bases not matched to a gene: 8. CDR3 residues: CASSPGGSNTETQYF. The CDR3, as DNA: TGCGCCAGCAGCCCAGGGGGCTCCAACACAGAGACCCAGTACTTC.

This clone was seen only a few times. This chain connects TRBV6-5 to TRBJ1-2; the D is unclear. V shed 0 bases and J shed 5 bases, with 4 bases lying between them. CDR3 length: 12 amino acids. Germline lookup yields CDR1 MNHEY and CDR2 SVGAGI. CDR3 DNA: TGTGCCAGCAGTTACTCAGGGTATGGCTACACCTTC. It is translated as CASSYSGYGYTF.

The chain couples TRBV6-5 to TRBJ2-5; D perhaps matches TRBD1 (5 bases). V gave up 7 bases and J gave up 4 bases, with 16 bases separating them. The CDR3 spans 14 residues. CDR1 MNHEY and CDR2 SVGAGI come from the germline V gene. In DNA form, the CDR3 reads TGTGCCAGCACCGAAGATGGGGCTCGAGAGACCCAGTACTTC. Translated: CASTEDGARETQYF.

This chain connects TRBV6-1 to TRBJ2-3; D uncertain. V dropped 2 bases and J dropped 5 bases, with 5 bases sitting between them. There are 12 residues in the CDR3. Germline loops: CDR1 MNHNS, CDR2 SASEGT. CDR3 nucleotides: TGTGCCAGCAGTGAAAGTGGAGATACGCAGTATTTT. This encodes CASSESGDTQYF.

The rearrangement joins TRBV6-5 to TRBJ1-1; the match to TRBD1 covers 10 bases. V shed 8 bases, J shed 2 bases, and the junction held 2 bases outside the gene matches. This CDR3 is built from 13 residues. The germline V gene has CDR1 MNHEY and CDR2 SVGAGI. CDR3 loop: CASWDRGNTEAFF. The CDR3 DNA follows: TGTGCCAGCTGGGACAGGGGCAACACTGAAGCTTTCTTT.

V usage is TRBV27 and J usage is TRBJ1-2; D is uncertain. The germline gives CDR1 MNHEY, CDR2 SMNVEV (reference sequence). The CDR3 runs 13 residues. Trimming removed 3 bases from V and 5 bases from J, with 10 bases in between. DNA for the CDR3: TGTGCCAGCAGTTTTTTTGTGGGTTATGGCTACACCTTC. It codes for CASSFFVGYGYTF.

The V gene is TRBV4-2, the J gene TRBJ2-5; D remains unclear. Trimming pared 3 bases from V and 5 bases from J, leaving 10 bases between. The CDR3 consists of 13 residues. Germline values: CDR1 LGHNA, CDR2 YNFKEQ. The CDR3 loop reads CASSQGESETQYF. In DNA form, the CDR3 reads TGTGCCAGCAGCCAGGGCGAATCGGAGACCCAGTACTTC.

The chain combines TRBV28 with TRBJ1-5; TRBD1 matches at 7 bases. Germline CDR1 reads MDHEN; CDR2 reads SYDVKM. V lost 6 bases, J lost 4 bases, and 15 bases stayed unmatched. The CDR3 runs 17 residues. The CDR3 region is CASSKHSGGIGNQPQHF. The CDR3 DNA sequence: TGTGCCAGCAGCAAACACTCAGGGGGAATAGGTAATCAGCCCCAGCATTTT.

V usage is TRBV30 and J usage is TRBJ2-3, with TRBD1 as a possible D gene (6 bases). This CDR3 is 15 amino acids long. Germline CDR1 and CDR2: GTSNPN and SVGIG (reference sequence). The germline V and J ends were trimmed by 0 bases and 0 bases, with 10 bases remaining between them. CDR3 residues: CAWSVGGTSTDTQYF. The DNA of the CDR3 is TGTGCCTGGAGTGTAGGGGGAACTAGCACAGATACGCAGTATTTT.

The chain carries TRBV11-3 and TRBJ1-1; no definite D call. This CDR3 contains 15 residues. Trimming cost V 6 bases and J 1 base, with 15 bases left between them. Looked up from germline, CDR1 is SGHNT and CDR2 is YENEEA. For the CDR3, the DNA is TGTGCCAGCAGTTTTGATGGACCCGGGAACACTGAAGCTTTCTTT. Residues: CASSFDGPGNTEAFF. The full variable domain, in which reference TRBV11-3 and TRBJ1-1 provide the parts outside the CDR3, is EAGVVQSPRYKIIEKKQPVAFWCNPISGHNTLYWYLQNLGQGPELLIRYENEEAVDDSQLPKDRFSAERLKGVDSTLKIQPAELGDSAVYLCASSFDGPGNTEAFFGQGTRLTVV.

The chain is built from TRBV4-2 and TRBJ1-2, with D possibly matching TRBD1 (6 bases). The CDR3 is 17 residues long. Between the trimmed V and J ends, which lost 1 base and 1 base, there was a span of 16 bases. Germline V gives CDR1 LGHNA, CDR2 YNFKEQ. This CDR3 reads CASSQGGGNRDNYGYTF. The CDR3, as DNA: TGTGCCAGCAGCCAAGGGGGGGGGAACAGGGATAACTATGGCTACACCTTC.

The chain couples TRBV5-6 to TRBJ2-5; tentatively, D is TRBD1 or TRBD2 (5 bases each). The CDR3 loop spans 14 amino acids. Trimming removed 0 bases from V and 4 bases from J, with 10 bases in between. Per the germline V gene, CDR1 is SGHDT and CDR2 is YYEEEE. The CDR3 nucleotides are TGTGCCAGCAGCTTGGGGGGACCGGGAGAGACCCAGTACTTC. Protein: CASSLGGPGETQYF.

This clone was counted a single time. This sequence joins TRBV10-3 and TRBJ1-1; D gene uncertain. The germline V gene has CDR1 ENHRY and CDR2 SYGVKD. The CDR3 totals 12 residues. Trimming pared 11 bases from V and 2 bases from J, leaving 12 bases between. In DNA form, the CDR3 reads TGTGCCTCTTGGACGGATAACACTGAAGCTTTCTTT. Its protein is CASWTDNTEAFF.

V usage is TRBV7-9 and J usage is TRBJ2-7, with a tentative D call TRBD2 (5 bases). The CDR3 is 13 residues long. In germline, CDR1 is SEHNR, CDR2 FQNEAQ (reference sequence). Trimming left V 5 bases short and J 6 bases short, with 14 bases between. The CDR3 nucleotides read TGTGCCAGCAGCCCATCTTCCGCGGGCGAGCAGTACTTC. This sequence encodes CASSPSSAGEQYF.

The chain couples TRBV7-2 to TRBJ2-5; the D gene is possibly TRBD2 (5 bases). The J call may be wrong; the DNA end is better matched by TRBJ2-7. From germline, CDR1 is SGHTA and CDR2 FQGNSA. The CDR3 is 12 amino acids. The CDR3 DNA sequence: TGTGCCAGCAGCCCTTTTGGAGGCGAGCAGTACTTC. Protein: CASSPFGGEQYF.

The rearrangement links TRBV10-2 to TRBJ2-2; no firm D call. Trimming removed 0 bases at V and 11 bases at J, with 7 bases between. The V gene's germline CDR1 is WSHSY and CDR2 SAAADI. The CDR3 covers 12 residues. CDR3 region: CASSESWGELFF. The DNA for the CDR3 is TGCGCCAGCAGTGAGTCGTGGGGAGAGCTGTTTTTT.

The chain has TRBV7-2 and TRBJ2-3; D remains ambiguous. The germline CDR1 and CDR2 sequences are SGHTA and FQGNSA. Trimming shortened V by 5 bases and J by 4 bases, and 10 bases separated the two germline ends. The CDR3 runs 13 residues. The CDR3 DNA reads as TGTGCCAGCAGCCCTGGACGGGCAGATACGCAGTATTTT. This encodes CASSPGRADTQYF.

This clone appeared a single time. The chain couples TRBV29-1 to TRBJ1-2; 9 positions agree with TRBD1. Germline V gene lookup returns CDR1 SQVTM and CDR2 ANQGSEA. This CDR3 contains 16 residues. Germline trimming cut 8 bases from V and 0 bases from J; bases unmatched to any gene: 13. CDR3: CSPRTGAISTNYGYTF. CDR3 bases: TGCAGCCCGCGGACAGGGGCGATTTCAACTAACTATGGCTACACCTTC.

This clone has just one count. The V and J genes are TRBV6-5 and TRBJ2-5; TRBD1 matches at 8 bases. The CDR3 length is 15 residues. After removal of 5 bases from V and 5 bases from J, the junction contained 10 bases not matched to a gene. CDR1 is MNHEY and CDR2 is SVGAGI in the germline V gene. DNA of the CDR3: TGTGCCAGCAGTACCCGGCCAGGGGGCGGGGAGACCCAGTACTTC. Protein: CASSTRPGGGETQYF.

In this sample, this clone turned up a few times. The chain is built from TRBV28 and TRBJ1-5; D not certain. This CDR3 region has 13 residues. Trimming shortened V by 2 bases and J by 9 bases, and 11 bases separated the two germline ends. Germline values: CDR1 MDHEN, CDR2 SYDVKM. CDR3 DNA sequence: TGTGCCAGCAGTTTAGAACGGTTAGGGCCCCAGCATTTT. Its protein is CASSLERLGPQHF. The whole variable domain, filled in from reference TRBV28 and TRBJ1-5, reads DVKVTQSSRYLVKRTGEKVFLECVQDMDHENMFWYRQDPGLGLRLIYFSYDVKMKEKGDIPEGYSVSREKKERFSLILESASTNQTSMYLCASSLERLGPQHFGDGTRLSIL.